The 23 T cell receptor beta chains in this list originate from one sample, sequenced in a study of shared clonotypes between healthy human individuals. TCRdb's copy holds only in-frame clones and misses some; the assay was immunoSEQ multiplex PCR. The sample yields about 980,000 clones, about 80% seen once. Specimen: memory CD4+ T cells sorted from blood. Subset in this sample: CD45RA-negative fraction. Receptor source: a man between 18 and 29 years old in good health.

For this clone: A much bigger clone sits one base away, suggesting this may be a read error. The rearrangement links TRBV25-1 to TRBJ1-1; maybe TRBD1 (5 bases). CDR3 length: 13 amino acids. The V end lost 6 bases, the J end lost 1 base, and 9 bases lay between the germline ends. Germline CDR1 MGHDK, CDR2 SYGVNS. The CDR3 coding sequence is TGTGCCAGCAGCCCCCAGGGGAACACTGAAGCTTTCTTT. As protein: CASSPQGNTEAFF.

This clone has a handful of counts. The chain joins TRBV29-1 to TRBJ2-2; 9 nucleotides align to TRBD2. The germline V gene has CDR1 SQVTM and CDR2 ANQGSEA. J lost 8 bases, V lost 4 bases, and 5 bases had no gene match. This CDR3 region has 13 residues. CDR3 DNA sequence: TGCAGCGTTGGGTTAGCGGGAGCTGGGGAGCTGTTTTTT. It codes for CSVGLAGAGELFF.

In its sample, this clone was seen a few times. Other nucleotide sequences in the sample specify the same CDR3. V and J are TRBV2 and TRBJ1-6, with D possibly being TRBD1 (6 bases). Per germline, CDR1 SNHLY and CDR2 FYNNEI. The CDR3 totals 15 residues. V shed 6 bases and J shed 0 bases, with 9 bases lying between them. CDR3 nucleotides: TGTGCCAGCAGACAGGGCAGCTCCTATAATTCACCCCTCCACTTT. This translates into CASRQGSSYNSPLHF.

To note about this clone: The sample has other DNA sequences that encode this CDR3 too. J is TRBJ2-5 and V is TRBV5-1, with D tentatively TRBD1 or TRBD2 (5 bases each). The CDR3 spans 13 residues. Trimming left V 4 bases short and J 2 bases short, with 9 bases between. Germline CDR1 SGHRS, CDR2 YFSETQ. CDR3 loop: CASSPGPQETQYF. The CDR3 region has the DNA TGCGCCAGCAGCCCGGGACCTCAAGAGACCCAGTACTTC.

The chain is built from TRBV19 and TRBJ2-3; no clear D gene. CDR3 length: 13 residues. Trimming took off 5 bases at V and 6 bases at J, with 12 bases between the two ends. Looked up from germline, CDR1 is LNHDA and CDR2 is SQIVND (reference sequence). The CDR3 bases are TGTGCCAGTAGTTTTAGGTCCATGGATACGCAGTATTTT. Encoded protein: CASSFRSMDTQYF.

To note about this clone: Other DNA sequences in the same sample also yield this CDR3. CDR3 DNA sequence: TGTGCCAGCAGCTTGGGACTAGCTAACGAGCAGTACTTC. Translation gives CASSLGLANEQYF. The chain carries TRBV7-9 and TRBJ2-7, with 9 bases matching TRBD2. The germline gives CDR1 SEHNR, CDR2 FQNEAQ (reference sequence). The CDR3 runs to 13 residues. V gave up 3 bases and J gave up 5 bases; unmatched junction bases: 2.

This clone has a single count. The CDR3 DNA follows: TGTGCCAGCAGTACCACATTCTCTGGGGCCAACGTCCTGACTTTC. This gives the protein CASSTTFSGANVLTF. This chain joins TRBV6-5 and TRBJ2-6, with D unclear. Trimming pared 5 bases from V and 0 bases from J, leaving 8 bases between. CDR3 size: 15 residues. Per the germline V gene, CDR1 is MNHEY and CDR2 is SVGAGI.

The chain links TRBV27 to TRBJ2-7; TRBD1 or TRBD2 may be the D gene (6 bases each). This CDR3 spans 18 amino acids. The V end lost 1 base, the J end lost 3 bases, and 22 bases lay between the germline ends. Germline CDR1 MNHEY, CDR2 SMNVEV (reference sequence). The DNA of the CDR3 is TGTGCCAGCAGTTTATTCGCAGCGACCTACAGGGAGGACTACGAGCAGTACTTC. Amino acid sequence: CASSLFAATYREDYEQYF.

This clone was picked up a small number of times. The chain carries TRBV5-1 and TRBJ1-4, with no clear D. Per the germline V gene, CDR1 is SGHRS and CDR2 is YFSETQ. Trimming pared 3 bases from V and 8 bases from J, leaving 14 bases between. This CDR3 is built from 14 residues. In nucleotides, the CDR3 is TGCGCCAGCAGCTCCGGCTACCTTGAGGAAAAACTGTTTTTT. Its translation: CASSSGYLEEKLFF. Full variable domain (rest looked up from reference TRBV5-1 and TRBJ1-4): KAGVTQTPRYLIKTRGQQVTLSCSPISGHRSVSWYQQTPGQGLQFLFEYFSETQRNKGNFPGRFSGRQFSNSRSEMNVSTLELGDSALYLCASSSGYLEEKLFFGSGTQLSVL.

This clone was seen a handful of times. This chain joins TRBV6-1 and TRBJ2-7; D could derive from TRBD1 or TRBD2 (5 bases each). Trimming removed 6 bases from V and 5 bases from J, with 17 bases in between. Looked up from germline, CDR1 is MNHNS and CDR2 is SASEGT. This CDR3 is 14 amino acids long. CDR3 protein: CASRRAGLVDEQYF. The CDR3 DNA is TGTGCCAGCAGGAGGGCAGGGTTGGTGGACGAGCAGTACTTC.

This clone was seen at least ten times. The V and J genes are TRBV6-5 and TRBJ2-5, with D maybe TRBD2 (6 bases). Germline CDR1 and CDR2: MNHEY and SVGAGI. The CDR3 runs to 16 residues. V lost 2 bases to trimming and J lost 7 bases, with 20 bases between them. CDR3 DNA: TGTGCCAGCAGTTACGGCGACGGGCCCGGGGGTGGGACCCAGTACTTC. Protein sequence: CASSYGDGPGGGTQYF.

Turning to this clone: Other nucleotide sequences from this sample produce the same CDR3. The chain uses TRBV19 and TRBJ1-2; D gene unclear. Germline CDR1 is LNHDA and CDR2 is SQIVND (reference sequence). This CDR3 is built from 11 residues. Trimming removed 2 bases from V and 8 bases from J, with 6 bases in between. CDR3 amino acids: CASSIRGGYTF. The CDR3 DNA sequence: TGTGCCAGTAGTATAAGAGGAGGCTACACCTTC.

This chain joins TRBV11-2 and TRBJ2-7; 10 positions agree with TRBD2. Per the germline V gene, CDR1 is SGHAT and CDR2 is FQNNGV. The length of the CDR3 is 16 residues. The V gene end was trimmed by 5 bases and the J gene end by 2 bases; junction bases not matched to a gene: 9. The CDR3 reads CASSPNSGGMTYEQYF. CDR3 in DNA: TGTGCCAGCAGCCCCAATAGCGGGGGGATGACCTACGAGCAGTACTTC.

The V and J genes are TRBV7-4 and TRBJ1-3; D perhaps matches TRBD1 (5 bases). Trimming pared 3 bases from V and 2 bases from J, leaving 26 bases between. The length of the CDR3 is 20 residues. Germline V gene data show CDR1 as SGHVT and CDR2 as SQSDAQ. The CDR3 coding sequence is TGTGCCAGCAGCTTTACGCAGCAGGGCCACCAGATCTTCCCTGGAAACACCATATATTTT. It is translated as CASSFTQQGHQIFPGNTIYF.

This chain links TRBV30 with TRBJ1-2; D possibly corresponds to TRBD1 (5 bases). The V and J ends lost 4 bases and 7 bases respectively, with 13 bases between them. The CDR3 spans 12 residues. Germline CDR1 reads GTSNPN; CDR2 reads SVGIG (reference sequence). CDR3 coding DNA: TGTGCCTGGACCCTTCCAGGGACTGGCTACACCTTC. It translates to CAWTLPGTGYTF. The full variable domain, its missing parts supplied by reference TRBV30 and TRBJ1-2, is SQTIHQWPATLVQPVGSPLSLECTVEGTSNPNLYWYRQAAGRGLQLLFYSVGIGQISSEVPQNLSASRPQDRQFILSSKKLLLSDSGFYLCAWTLPGTGYTFGSGTRLTVV.

At least ten counts were recorded for this clone. V gene TRBV5-1 combines with J gene TRBJ1-2; D is perhaps TRBD1 (5 bases). Trimming took off 0 bases at V and 6 bases at J, with 18 bases between the two ends. The CDR3 length is 16 residues. Germline lookup yields CDR1 SGHRS and CDR2 YFSETQ. CDR3 sequence (DNA): TGCGCCAGCAGCTTGGAGGTGGCTGGGCAGGGCCATGGCTACACCTTC. Protein product: CASSLEVAGQGHGYTF.

This chain links TRBV28 with TRBJ2-7, with TRBD1 matching over 8 bases. With V trimmed by 3 bases and J by 2 bases, 6 bases remained unmatched. This CDR3 has 15 amino acids. The germline gives CDR1 MDHEN, CDR2 SYDVKM. DNA for the CDR3: TGTGCCAGCAGTTTCGGGACAGGTAATCCCTACGAGCAGTACTTC. Translated: CASSFGTGNPYEQYF.

This chain connects TRBV6-5 to TRBJ1-1, with D unclear. Trimming removed 2 bases at V and 5 bases at J, with 15 bases between. The germline gives CDR1 MNHEY, CDR2 SVGAGI. The CDR3 has 15 residues. CDR3 loop: CASSYLKAGRTEAFF. Written as DNA, the CDR3 is TGTGCCAGCAGTTACCTTAAAGCGGGGAGAACTGAAGCTTTCTTT.

The rearrangement joins TRBV10-3 to TRBJ1-4; 8 nucleotides match TRBD1. CDR1 ENHRY and CDR2 SYGVKD come from the germline V gene. The CDR3 sequence is 15 residues long. Trimming at V came to 4 bases and at J to 8 bases, leaving 9 bases not matched to a gene. CDR3 sequence: CAISASGQGGEKLFF. CDR3 in DNA: TGTGCCATCAGTGCTAGCGGACAGGGTGGCGAAAAACTGTTTTTT.

The chain combines TRBV14 with TRBJ2-3; 8 bases line up with TRBD1. The ends lost 1 base at V and 11 bases at J; junction bases unmatched: 5. The CDR3 extends over 13 amino acids. The V gene's germline CDR1 is SGHDN and CDR2 FVKESK. The CDR3 region is CASSQVGTGGQYF. DNA for the CDR3: TGTGCCAGCAGCCAAGTTGGGACAGGCGGGCAGTATTTT.

This chain's CDR3 is CASRTGGPRTGELFF. For the CDR3, the DNA is TGTGCCAGCAGAACGGGGGGGCCGCGGACCGGGGAGCTGTTTTTT. The J gene is TRBJ2-2, the V gene TRBV2, with 8 positions matching TRBD2. Unmatched junction bases numbered 8, after V lost 6 bases and J lost 5 bases. Germline values: CDR1 SNHLY, CDR2 FYNNEI. The CDR3 consists of 15 residues.

A few counts support this clone. The rearrangement links TRBV27 to TRBJ1-6, with 8 bases aligning to TRBD1. The CDR3 runs 15 residues. Losses at the gene ends were 8 bases for V and 6 bases for J; bases not matched to a gene: 9. Germline CDR1 and CDR2: MNHEY and SMNVEV (reference sequence). The CDR3 coding sequence is TGTGCCAGCGCCCTGGGGACAGGTTTTAATTCACCCCTCCACTTT. It specifies CASALGTGFNSPLHF.

This rearrangement joins TRBV7-9 to TRBJ2-1; unclear D gene. Trimming removed 5 bases from V and 2 bases from J, with 16 bases in between. The CDR3 is 16 amino acids. The germline CDR1 and CDR2 sequences are SEHNR and FQNEAQ (reference sequence). This CDR3 is CASSQSRPGPYNEQFF. The DNA for the CDR3 is TGTGCCAGCAGCCAGAGTCGCCCCGGACCCTACAATGAGCAGTTCTTC.